These 14 T cell receptor beta chains were sequenced from one sample in a study of T cells after yellow fever vaccination. TCRdb re-analysed the 5' RACE reads in MiXCR, keeping a single row per CDR3 protein. The table has hundreds of thousands of distinct CDR3 sequences, around 3.9% seen once. This material consisted of PBMCs, taken on the day of the yellow fever booster vaccination. These receptors came from a man younger than 30 who received the YFV17D yellow fever vaccine.

The table lists this clonotype with many counts. This chain connects TRBV4-3 to TRBJ1-2; 8 bases line up with TRBD1. Germline-derived CDR1 and CDR2 are LGHNA and YSLEER. There are 16 residues in the CDR3. The V and J ends lost 0 bases and 4 bases, in that order; junction bases with no gene match: 7. The CDR3 sequence is CASSQDRGGTGYGYTF. The CDR3 bases are TGCGCCAGCAGCCAAGATAGGGGCGGGACAGGCTATGGCTACACCTTC.

CDR3 sequence (DNA): TGTGCCAGTAGTATTGAACTAGCGGGCTATGAGCAGTTCTTC. It specifies CASSIELAGYEQFF. The chain is built from TRBV19 and TRBJ2-1; 9 bases fit TRBD2. Germline V lookup: CDR1 LNHDA, CDR2 SQIVND (reference sequence). The J segment lost 8 bases and the V segment lost 3 bases, leaving 5 bases of the junction unmatched. The CDR3 is 14 amino acids.

This clonotype was counted a few times. V and J are TRBV19 and TRBJ1-5; D gene unclear. The V gene's germline CDR1 is LNHDA and CDR2 SQIVND (reference sequence). CDR3 length equals 13 residues. V was cut by 6 bases and J by 5 bases, with 11 bases left in between. CDR3 region: CASSLSGDQPQHF. CDR3 nucleotides: TGTGCCAGTAGCCTCTCGGGCGATCAGCCCCAGCATTTT.

This clonotype was seen a handful of times. The gene calls are TRBV6-2 or TRBV6-3 and TRBJ2-6; D is perhaps TRBD2 (6 bases). The V end lost 8 bases, the J end lost 0 bases, and 11 bases lay between the germline ends. This CDR3 has 15 residues. CDR1 is MNHEY, CDR2 SVGEGT, per germline. Here the CDR3 reads CASYHGSSGANVLTF. CDR3 nucleotides: TGTGCCAGCTACCACGGGAGCTCTGGGGCCAACGTCCTGACTTTC.

This clonotype was counted only a few times. The V gene is TRBV7-9, the J gene TRBJ1-2; no reliable D call. CDR1 is SEHNR, CDR2 FQNEAQ, per germline (reference sequence). This CDR3 has 14 amino acids. Trimming took 5 bases from V and 4 from J, leaving 14 bases between them. For the CDR3, the DNA is TGTGCCAGCAGCCTAGGTGGACCCGTCTATGGCTACACCTTC. Protein: CASSLGGPVYGYTF. The full variable domain, rest sourced from reference TRBV7-9 and TRBJ1-2, is DTGVSQNPRHKITKRGQNVTFRCDPISEHNRLYWYRQTLGQGPEFLTYFQNEAQLEKSRLLSDRFSAERPKGSFSTLEIQRTEQGDSAMYLCASSLGGPVYGYTFGSGTRLTVV.

This clonotype was counted a few times. The V and J genes are TRBV5-1 and TRBJ1-1; 10 nucleotides align to TRBD1. With 3 bases clipped from V and 7 bases from J, the junction kept 9 bases outside the gene matches. The CDR3 is 15 amino acids. Germline CDR1 is SGHRS and CDR2 is YFSETQ. The CDR3 spells CASSWTGGSGIEAFF. DNA for the CDR3: TGCGCCAGCAGCTGGACAGGGGGAAGTGGAATTGAAGCTTTCTTT.

This clonotype was picked up many times. This rearrangement joins TRBV4-1 to TRBJ1-1, with a weak D call TRBD1 (5 bases). The V end lost 1 base, the J end lost 7 bases, and 10 bases lay between the germline ends. In germline, CDR1 is MGHRA, CDR2 YSYEKL. The CDR3 spans 13 residues. The CDR3 region is CASSQVLGGEAFF. CDR3 in DNA: TGCGCCAGCAGCCAAGTTTTGGGGGGTGAAGCTTTCTTT.

This clonotype was counted at least ten times. The chain is built from TRBV4-1 and TRBJ2-5; D not certain. CDR1 and CDR2 from the germline V gene are MGHRA and YSYEKL. The CDR3 has 16 residues. The V end was cut by 1 base, the J end by 5 bases, with 17 bases between. For the CDR3, the DNA is TGCGCCAGCAGCCAAGTTGGGCTTTTAACTTTGGAGACCCAGTACTTC. Residues: CASSQVGLLTLETQYF.

This clonotype occurred many times. The chain joins TRBV7-2 to TRBJ2-5, with D perhaps TRBD1 or TRBD2 (5 bases each). From germline, CDR1 is SGHTA and CDR2 FQGNSA. Trimming removed 3 bases from V and 2 bases from J, with 16 bases in between. The CDR3 extends over 16 amino acids. CDR3 nucleotide sequence: TGTGCCAGCAGCTTTGGTGGGGCGCGAGGGCAAGAGACCCAGTACTTC. Its protein product is CASSFGGARGQETQYF.

V and J are TRBV20-1 and TRBJ2-5; D not certain. The CDR3 extends over 10 amino acids. Germline CDR1 reads DFQATT; CDR2 reads SNEGSKA (reference sequence). V gave up 3 bases and J gave up 5 bases, with 4 bases separating them. The CDR3 DNA follows: TGCAGTGCTAGCGCCGAGACCCAGTACTTC. It encodes CSASAETQYF.

This clonotype was counted many times. The genes are TRBV7-9 and TRBJ2-7; D not resolved. The germline V and J ends were trimmed by 5 bases and 7 bases, with 12 bases remaining between them. Germline V gives CDR1 SEHNR, CDR2 FQNEAQ (reference sequence). The CDR3 totals 12 residues. The CDR3 is CASSLDFAEQYF. Written as DNA, the CDR3 is TGTGCCAGCAGCCTAGATTTTGCAGAGCAGTACTTC.

Ten or more counts support this clonotype. The rearrangement joins TRBV12-3 or TRBV12-4 to TRBJ2-3; 8 nucleotides align to TRBD2. Trimming cost V 4 bases and J 4 bases; bases outside gene matches: 4. The CDR3 sequence is 14 residues long. CDR3 sequence: CASSSGLVADTQYF. CDR3 coding DNA: TGTGCCAGCAGTTCGGGACTAGTCGCAGATACGCAGTATTTT.

The gene calls are TRBV7-9 and TRBJ1-2; tentative D call: TRBD1 (5 bases). Germline V gene sequence: CDR1 SEHNR, CDR2 FQNEAQ (reference sequence). V dropped 5 bases and J dropped 4 bases, with 17 bases sitting between them. The CDR3 is 15 residues long. The DNA of the CDR3 is TGTGCCAGCAGCCCCCAGGGAAGGGAGAGCTATGGCTACACCTTC. Its translation: CASSPQGRESYGYTF.

This clonotype was seen ten or more times. The V gene is TRBV10-3, the J gene TRBJ2-5; D remains unclear. The ends were cut back, 2 bases at V and 0 bases at J, with 16 bases in the middle. The germline V gene encodes CDR1 ENHRY and CDR2 SYGVKD. This CDR3 region has 17 residues. The CDR3 sequence: CAISEPLGLRDQETQYF. The CDR3 DNA is TGTGCCATCAGTGAGCCTTTAGGGCTCCGAGACCAAGAGACCCAGTACTTC.